One sample yielded the 25 T cell receptor beta chains listed below, sequenced in a study of blood T cell repertoires in COVID-19. Method: immunoSEQ multiplex PCR; TCRdb's copy keeps in-frame clones and lacks some. The sample shows approximately 210,000 clones, 76% of them seen only once. Material: PBMCs or T cells enriched from blood (not recorded which). The origin of the receptors is a woman in her fifties or sixties with acute COVID-19.

The chain has TRBV7-2 and TRBJ1-1; D possibly corresponds to TRBD1 (5 bases). CDR1 is SGHTA, CDR2 FQGNSA, per germline. This CDR3 region has 15 residues. V was clipped by 5 bases and J by 5 bases, with 18 bases between them. CDR3 coding DNA: TGTGCCAGCAGCCGTACCCTCGGGGGAGGAACTGAAGCTTTCTTT. Translating gives CASSRTLGGGTEAFF.

The chain is built from TRBV7-3 and TRBJ2-1, with 11 bases identical to TRBD2. The CDR3 runs 17 residues. CDR1 and CDR2 (germline): SGHTA, FQGTGA. V lost 1 base and J lost 5; bases outside the gene matches: 7. DNA for the CDR3: TGTGCCAGCAGCTTAAGGGGCGCTAGCGGGGGGAACAATGAGCAGTTCTTC. Protein: CASSLRGASGGNNEQFF. Variable domain in full (rest from reference TRBV7-3 and TRBJ2-1): GAGVSQTPSNKVTEKGKYVELRCDPISGHTALYWYRQSLGQGPEFLIYFQGTGAADDSGLPNDRFFAVRPEGSVSTLKIQRTERGDSAVYLCASSLRGASGGNNEQFFGPGTRLTVL.

The chain combines TRBV28 with TRBJ1-5; D perhaps matches TRBD1 (5 bases). The germline V gene encodes CDR1 MDHEN and CDR2 SYDVKM. The length of the CDR3 is 15 residues. V shed 3 bases and J shed 4 bases, with 13 bases lying between them. The CDR3 region is CASSLGREGNQPQHF. As DNA, the CDR3 is TGTGCCAGCAGTTTGGGCAGGGAGGGGAATCAGCCCCAGCATTTT. Together with reference TRBV28 and TRBJ1-5, the CDR3 gives the full variable domain: DVKVTQSSRYLVKRTGEKVFLECVQDMDHENMFWYRQDPGLGLRLIYFSYDVKMKEKGDIPEGYSVSREKKERFSLILESASTNQTSMYLCASSLGREGNQPQHFGDGTRLSIL.

The rearrangement joins TRBV7-2 to TRBJ2-5; D call uncertain. V lost 0 bases, J lost 7 bases, and 24 bases lay in between. The germline gives CDR1 SGHTA, CDR2 FQGNSA. This CDR3 has 18 residues. The CDR3 sequence is CASSLALSRRRLGGTQYF. The CDR3, as DNA: TGTGCCAGCAGCTTAGCATTGTCGAGGAGAAGGCTTGGTGGGACCCAGTACTTC.

The V call is TRBV19, the J call TRBJ1-5; 8 positions agree with TRBD1. Germline CDR1 and CDR2: LNHDA and SQIVND (reference sequence). The ends lost 5 bases at V and 5 bases at J; junction bases unmatched: 5. This CDR3 spans 14 amino acids. The DNA for the CDR3 is TGTGCCAGTAGTGGAATGACAGGGGATCAGCCCCAGCATTTT. As protein: CASSGMTGDQPQHF.

The gene calls are TRBV30 and TRBJ1-4, with D perhaps TRBD1 (6 bases). This CDR3 has 17 amino acids. Germline V gene lookup returns CDR1 GTSNPN and CDR2 SVGIG (reference sequence). V lost 3 bases, J lost 5 bases, and 22 bases lay in between. This CDR3 is CAWSKSGPRGSNEKLFF. CDR3 coding DNA: TGTGCCTGGAGCAAATCCGGTCCCAGGGGATCGAATGAAAAACTGTTTTTT.

The V call is TRBV4-3, the J call TRBJ2-3; TRBD2 agrees at 8 bases. In germline, CDR1 is LGHNA, CDR2 YSLEER. This CDR3 comprises 16 residues. Germline trimming cut 0 bases from V and 3 bases from J; bases unmatched to any gene: 5. The CDR3 sequence: CASSQDPGGRTDTQYF. The DNA for the CDR3 is TGCGCCAGCAGCCAAGATCCGGGGGGGCGGACAGATACGCAGTATTTT.

V is TRBV7-8 and J is TRBJ1-2, with 11 positions matching TRBD1. Losses at the gene ends were 5 bases for V and 4 bases for J; bases not matched to a gene: 12. This CDR3 is 17 amino acids long. Germline loops: CDR1 SGHVS, CDR2 FQNEAQ. The CDR3, as DNA: TGTGCCAGCAGCGCGACGGACAGGGGGCCTTTGGGCTATGGCTACACCTTC. Its protein product is CASSATDRGPLGYGYTF.

CDR3 loop: CAWTPQGVGAFF. The CDR3 DNA follows: TGTGCCTGGACCCCCCAGGGCGTCGGAGCTTTCTTT. The chain carries TRBV30 and TRBJ1-1; perhaps TRBD1 as D (5 bases). The CDR3 loop spans 12 amino acids. The germline V gene encodes CDR1 GTSNPN and CDR2 SVGIG (reference sequence). V was shortened by 4 bases and J by 10 bases, with 16 bases between the two germline ends.

This sequence joins TRBV11-2 and TRBJ1-1, with D possibly being TRBD1 (5 bases). V dropped 2 bases and J dropped 0 bases, with 19 bases sitting between them. Germline CDR1 and CDR2: SGHAT and FQNNGV. The CDR3 extends over 18 amino acids. The CDR3 sequence is CASSLSEKPQALNTEAFF. Written as DNA, the CDR3 is TGTGCCAGCAGCTTATCTGAAAAGCCACAGGCCCTGAACACTGAAGCTTTCTTT.

This clone was seen more than once but under ten times. The genes are TRBV7-3 and TRBJ1-6; D perhaps matches TRBD1 (5 bases). CDR1 SGHTA and CDR2 FQGTGA come from the germline V gene. V was pared by 4 bases and J by 4 bases, with 11 bases between. This CDR3 spans 15 amino acids. The CDR3 sequence: CASSSGTAYNSPLHF. As DNA, the CDR3 is TGTGCCAGCAGCTCCGGGACTGCATATAATTCACCCCTCCACTTT.

The V gene is TRBV5-4, the J gene TRBJ2-1; D call uncertain. The ends were cut back, 2 bases at V and 9 bases at J, with 9 bases in the middle. The CDR3 loop spans 12 amino acids. Germline V CDR1 and CDR2: SGHNT, YYREEE (reference sequence). The CDR3 loop reads CASSLYYFEQFF. The CDR3 DNA sequence: TGTGCCAGCAGCTTATACTATTTTGAGCAGTTCTTC.

V usage is TRBV2 and J usage is TRBJ1-2, with 10 bases aligning to TRBD1. Trimming removed 5 bases from V and 5 bases from J; junction bases left unmatched: 8. Germline-derived CDR1 and CDR2 are SNHLY and FYNNEI. The CDR3 is 15 residues long. In DNA form, the CDR3 reads TGTGCCAGCAGTTTCCGTGGACAGGGGGAGTATGGCTACACCTTC. Its translation is CASSFRGQGEYGYTF.

This clone showed up just a few times. The chain couples TRBV5-4 to TRBJ1-2; D remains ambiguous. Per the germline V gene, CDR1 is SGHNT and CDR2 is YYREEE (reference sequence). Trimming took 4 bases from V and 6 from J, leaving 10 bases between them. CDR3 length: 12 residues. The CDR3 loop is CASSRRGNGYTF. CDR3 bases: TGTGCCAGCAGCCGACGGGGAAATGGCTACACCTTC.

Comment on this clone: Germline is not matched at one junction end, which may reflect a read error. The J gene is TRBJ2-5, the V gene TRBV7-7; weak D call: TRBD2 (5 bases). This CDR3 spans 16 amino acids. Germline values: CDR1 SSHAT, CDR2 FNYEAQ (reference sequence). The CDR3 region is CASSLAIDTAKLTQYF. CDR3 sequence (DNA): TGTGCTAGCAGCTTAGCGATCGACACCGCCAAGCTGACCCAGTACTTC.

The chain uses TRBV14 and TRBJ1-2; D call uncertain. Germline loops: CDR1 SGHDN, CDR2 FVKESK. The V end was cut by 1 base, the J end by 2 bases, with 8 bases between. The CDR3 totals 14 residues. CDR3 loop: CASSQGGGNYGYTF. CDR3 bases: TGTGCCAGCAGCCAAGGGGGAGGGAACTATGGCTACACCTTC.

The rearrangement joins TRBV10-3 to TRBJ1-3; D gene uncertain. CDR1 and CDR2 (germline): ENHRY, SYGVKD. There are 15 residues in the CDR3. The V end lost 2 bases, the J end lost 0 bases, and 8 bases lay between the germline ends. The CDR3 region is CAISEEGRSGNTIYF. The CDR3 bases are TGTGCCATCAGTGAGGAGGGCCGCTCTGGAAACACCATATATTTT.

The chain couples TRBV6-4 to TRBJ2-2, with D tentatively TRBD2 (5 bases). This CDR3 is built from 13 residues. CDR1 and CDR2 from the germline V gene are MRHNA and SNTAGT. Trimming stripped 4 bases from V and 5 bases from J, with 8 bases between. In DNA form, the CDR3 reads TGTGCCAGCAGTGGAGGGAATACCGGGGAGCTGTTTTTT. Its translation is CASSGGNTGELFF.

The J gene is TRBJ2-3, the V gene TRBV5-4, with 10 bases that match TRBD2. The CDR3 totals 17 residues. V trimming: 0 bases; J trimming: 6 bases; junction bases outside the gene matches: 10. Germline CDR1 reads SGHNT; CDR2 reads YYREEE (reference sequence). DNA for the CDR3: TGTGCCAGCAGCTTGGCACCTAGCGGGGGTCCTGGGGATACGCAGTATTTT. This sequence encodes CASSLAPSGGPGDTQYF. Full variable domain (remainder filled in from reference TRBV5-4 and TRBJ2-3): ETGVTQSPTHLIKTRGQQVTLRCSSQSGHNTVSWYQQALGQGPQFIFQYYREEENGRGNFPPRFSGLQFPNYSSELNVNALELDDSALYLCASSLAPSGGPGDTQYFGPGTRLTVL.

CDR3 in DNA: TGCGCCAGTCGACTAGCGGGGAACACCGGGGAGCTGTTTTTT. It codes for CASRLAGNTGELFF. The rearrangement links TRBV10-2 to TRBJ2-2; 10 nucleotides align to TRBD2. This CDR3 comprises 14 residues. V gave up 9 bases and J gave up 1 base; unmatched junction bases: 2. Germline lookup yields CDR1 WSHSY and CDR2 SAAADI.

This chain joins TRBV28 and TRBJ1-3; no firm D call. This CDR3 has 12 residues. CDR1 is MDHEN and CDR2 is SYDVKM in the germline V gene. V lost 3 bases, J lost 8 bases, and 8 bases lay in between. The CDR3 is CASSFAEHTIYF. DNA of the CDR3: TGTGCCAGCAGTTTCGCAGAACACACCATATATTTT. Combining the CDR3 with reference TRBV28 and TRBJ1-3 gives the whole variable domain DVKVTQSSRYLVKRTGEKVFLECVQDMDHENMFWYRQDPGLGLRLIYFSYDVKMKEKGDIPEGYSVSREKKERFSLILESASTNQTSMYLCASSFAEHTIYFGEGSWLTVV.

The chain carries TRBV9 and TRBJ2-3, with 7 positions matching TRBD2. The V gene end was trimmed by 0 bases and the J gene end by 6 bases; junction bases not matched to a gene: 7. The CDR3 sequence is 15 residues long. Per germline, CDR1 SGDLS and CDR2 YYNGEE. The CDR3 region has the DNA TGTGCCAGCAGCGTAGAAGCGGGGCGGTGGGATACGCAGTATTTT. It specifies CASSVEAGRWDTQYF.

The CDR3 region is CATSDFGQRGSSSYNEQFF. The DNA of the CDR3 is TGTGCCACCAGTGATTTCGGCCAGCGGGGGTCTAGCTCCTACAATGAGCAGTTCTTC. The chain carries TRBV24-1 and TRBJ2-1, with TRBD2 identical over 8 bases. The CDR3 extends over 19 amino acids. The germline V gene encodes CDR1 KGHDR and CDR2 SFDVKD. V lost 1 base, J lost 0 bases, and 10 bases stayed unmatched.

This sequence joins TRBV27 and TRBJ1-2, with 8 bases fitting TRBD1. The CDR3 is 14 amino acids. Germline V gene data show CDR1 as MNHEY and CDR2 as SMNVEV (reference sequence). J gave up 6 bases and V 4 bases, and 7 bases lay outside the gene matches. CDR3 DNA: TGTGCCAGCAGTTCGCGGACAGGGCAGGATGGCTACACCTTC. Its protein product is CASSSRTGQDGYTF.

There are a few counts of this clone. V is TRBV5-4 and J is TRBJ1-4, with D hard to call. The CDR3 totals 14 residues. CDR1 and CDR2 (germline): SGHNT, YYREEE (reference sequence). V was trimmed by 4 bases and J by 0 bases, leaving 7 bases between them. DNA of the CDR3: TGTGCCAGCAGCCTGTGGCCAACTAATGAAAAACTGTTTTTT. It specifies CASSLWPTNEKLFF.